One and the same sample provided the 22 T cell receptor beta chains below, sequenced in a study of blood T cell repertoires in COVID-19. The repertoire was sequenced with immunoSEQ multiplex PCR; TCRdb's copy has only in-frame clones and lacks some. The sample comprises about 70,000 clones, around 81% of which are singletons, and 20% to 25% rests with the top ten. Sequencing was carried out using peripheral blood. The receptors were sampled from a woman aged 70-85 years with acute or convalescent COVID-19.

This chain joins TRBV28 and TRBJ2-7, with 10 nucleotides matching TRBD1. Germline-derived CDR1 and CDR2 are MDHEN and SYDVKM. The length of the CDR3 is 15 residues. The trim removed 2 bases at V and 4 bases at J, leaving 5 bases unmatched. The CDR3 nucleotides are TGTGCCAGCAGTTTAACCCGGACAGGGGGTTACGAGCAGTACTTC. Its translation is CASSLTRTGGYEQYF.

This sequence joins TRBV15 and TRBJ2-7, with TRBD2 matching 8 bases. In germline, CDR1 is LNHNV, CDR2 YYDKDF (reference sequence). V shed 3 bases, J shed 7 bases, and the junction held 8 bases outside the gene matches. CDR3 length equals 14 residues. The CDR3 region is CATSRGLGLGEQYF. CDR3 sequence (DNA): TGTGCCACCAGCAGGGGACTAGGCTTGGGAGAGCAGTACTTC.

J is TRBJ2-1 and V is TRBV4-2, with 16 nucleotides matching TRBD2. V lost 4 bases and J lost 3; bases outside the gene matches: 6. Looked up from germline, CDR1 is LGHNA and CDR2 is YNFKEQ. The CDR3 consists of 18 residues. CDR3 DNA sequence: TGTGCCAGCAGCCCAATCGGGACTAGCGGGGGGGGCTACAATGAGCAGTTCTTC. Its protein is CASSPIGTSGGGYNEQFF.

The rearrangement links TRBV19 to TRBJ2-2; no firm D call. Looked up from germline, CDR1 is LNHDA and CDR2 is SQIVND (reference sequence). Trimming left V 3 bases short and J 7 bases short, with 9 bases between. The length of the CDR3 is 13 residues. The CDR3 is CASSIWADGELFF. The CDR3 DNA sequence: TGTGCCAGTAGTATTTGGGCTGACGGGGAGCTGTTTTTT.

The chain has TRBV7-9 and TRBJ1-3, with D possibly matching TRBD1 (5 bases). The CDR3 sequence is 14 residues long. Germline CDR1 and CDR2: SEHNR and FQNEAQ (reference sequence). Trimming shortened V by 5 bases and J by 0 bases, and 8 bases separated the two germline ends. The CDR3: CASSLTDSGNTIYF. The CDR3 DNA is TGTGCCAGCAGCCTGACAGACTCTGGAAACACCATATATTTT.

In DNA form, the CDR3 reads TGTGCCAGCAGCCCGGACAGGATCTATGGCTACACCTTC. It codes for CASSPDRIYGYTF. The chain couples TRBV7-9 to TRBJ1-2, with 7 positions matching TRBD1. Germline V gene data show CDR1 as SEHNR and CDR2 as FQNEAQ (reference sequence). The ends lost 5 bases at V and 4 bases at J; junction bases unmatched: 4. The CDR3 covers 13 residues.

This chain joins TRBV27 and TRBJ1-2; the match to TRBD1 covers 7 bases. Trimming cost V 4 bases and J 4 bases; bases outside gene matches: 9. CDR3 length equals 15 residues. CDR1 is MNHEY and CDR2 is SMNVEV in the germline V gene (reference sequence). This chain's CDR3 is CASSSYDTGVYGYTF. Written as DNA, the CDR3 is TGTGCCAGCAGTTCCTACGATACAGGGGTCTATGGCTACACCTTC.

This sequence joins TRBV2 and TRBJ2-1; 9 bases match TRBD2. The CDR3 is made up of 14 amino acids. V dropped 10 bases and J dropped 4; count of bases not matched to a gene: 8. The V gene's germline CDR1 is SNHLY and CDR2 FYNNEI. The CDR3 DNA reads TGTGCCATTGTAGCGGGGGAAATATACAATGAGCAGTTCTTC. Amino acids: CAIVAGEIYNEQFF.

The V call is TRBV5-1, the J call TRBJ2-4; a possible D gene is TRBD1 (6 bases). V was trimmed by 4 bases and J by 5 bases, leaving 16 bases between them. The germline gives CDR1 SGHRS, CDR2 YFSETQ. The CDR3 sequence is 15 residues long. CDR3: CASSPVGDRQNIQYF. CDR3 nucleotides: TGCGCCAGCAGCCCGGTTGGAGACAGGCAAAACATTCAGTACTTC. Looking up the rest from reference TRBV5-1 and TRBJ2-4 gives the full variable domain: KAGVTQTPRYLIKTRGQQVTLSCSPISGHRSVSWYQQTPGQGLQFLFEYFSETQRNKGNFPGRFSGRQFSNSRSEMNVSTLELGDSALYLCASSPVGDRQNIQYFGAGTRLSVL.

The chain's CDR3 is CAWRDGGQGANQPQHF. DNA of the CDR3: TGTGCCTGGAGGGACGGAGGACAGGGGGCCAATCAGCCCCAGCATTTT. The chain links TRBV30 to TRBJ1-5; 11 bases match TRBD1. The CDR3 spans 16 residues. Germline V gene data show CDR1 as GTSNPN and CDR2 as SVGIG (reference sequence). Unmatched junction bases numbered 7, after V lost 3 bases and J lost 3 bases.

The CDR3 coding sequence is TGTGCCTCCAGCGGAGGACTAGGGAGCACAGATACGCAGTATTTT. It encodes CASSGGLGSTDTQYF. This chain connects TRBV2 to TRBJ2-3; 7 bases match TRBD2. The CDR3 is 15 amino acids. Germline values: CDR1 SNHLY, CDR2 FYNNEI. The trim removed 11 bases at V and 0 bases at J, leaving 11 bases unmatched.

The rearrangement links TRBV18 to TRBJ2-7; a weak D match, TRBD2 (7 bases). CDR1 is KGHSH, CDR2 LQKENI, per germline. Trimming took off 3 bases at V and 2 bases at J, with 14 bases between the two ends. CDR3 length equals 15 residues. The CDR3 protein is CASSPYRGATYEQYF. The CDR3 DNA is TGTGCCAGCTCACCTTACCGGGGGGCGACCTACGAGCAGTACTTC.

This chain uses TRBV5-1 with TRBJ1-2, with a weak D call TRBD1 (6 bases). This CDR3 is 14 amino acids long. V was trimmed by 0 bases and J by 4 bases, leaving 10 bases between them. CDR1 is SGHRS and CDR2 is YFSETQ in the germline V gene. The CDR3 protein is CASSLAKDSYGYTF. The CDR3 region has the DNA TGCGCCAGCAGCTTGGCCAAGGACAGCTATGGCTACACCTTC.

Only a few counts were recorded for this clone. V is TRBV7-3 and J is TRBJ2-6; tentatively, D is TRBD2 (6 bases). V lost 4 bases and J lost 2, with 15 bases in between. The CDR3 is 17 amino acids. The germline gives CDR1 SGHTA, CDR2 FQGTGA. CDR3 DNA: TGTGCCAGCAGCTCCCCTGGGTGGGGGGCTGGGGCCAACGTCCTGACTTTC. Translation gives CASSSPGWGAGANVLTF.

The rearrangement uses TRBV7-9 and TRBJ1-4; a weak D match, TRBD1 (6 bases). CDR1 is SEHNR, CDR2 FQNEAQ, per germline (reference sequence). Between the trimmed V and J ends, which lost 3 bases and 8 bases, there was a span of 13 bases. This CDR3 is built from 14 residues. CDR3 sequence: CASSLDSFGEKLFF. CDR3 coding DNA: TGTGCCAGCAGCTTGGACAGCTTCGGAGAAAAACTGTTTTTT.

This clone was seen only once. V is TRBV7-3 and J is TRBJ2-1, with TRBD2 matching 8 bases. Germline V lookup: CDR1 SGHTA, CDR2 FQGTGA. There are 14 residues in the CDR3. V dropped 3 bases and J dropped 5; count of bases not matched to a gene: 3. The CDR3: CASSLASGHNEQFF. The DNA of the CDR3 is TGTGCCAGCAGCTTGGCTAGCGGGCACAATGAGCAGTTCTTC. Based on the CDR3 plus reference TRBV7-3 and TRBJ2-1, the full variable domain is GAGVSQTPSNKVTEKGKYVELRCDPISGHTALYWYRQSLGQGPEFLIYFQGTGAADDSGLPNDRFFAVRPEGSVSTLKIQRTERGDSAVYLCASSLASGHNEQFFGPGTRLTVL.

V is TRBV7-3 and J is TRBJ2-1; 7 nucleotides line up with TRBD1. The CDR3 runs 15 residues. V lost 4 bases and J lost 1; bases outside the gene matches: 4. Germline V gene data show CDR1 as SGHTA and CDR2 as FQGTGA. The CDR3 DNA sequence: TGTGCCAGCAGCTCCGGGACAGATTCCTACAATGAGCAGTTCTTC. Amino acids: CASSSGTDSYNEQFF.

The CDR3 DNA reads as TGTGCCAGCAGGGGACTGACGTCGTCGGCCCAGTACTTC. This encodes CASRGLTSSAQYF. The chain employs TRBV27 and TRBJ2-5, with D maybe TRBD2 (6 bases). The CDR3 extends over 13 amino acids. V was shortened by 6 bases and J by 9 bases, with 17 bases between the two germline ends. CDR1 and CDR2 from the germline V gene are MNHEY and SMNVEV (reference sequence).

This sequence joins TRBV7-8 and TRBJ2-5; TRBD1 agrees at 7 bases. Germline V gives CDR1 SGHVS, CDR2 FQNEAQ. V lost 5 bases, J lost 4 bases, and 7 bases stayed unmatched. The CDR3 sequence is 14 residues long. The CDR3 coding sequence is TGTGCCAGCAGCAAACAGGGGAGTCGAGAGACCCAGTACTTC. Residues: CASSKQGSRETQYF.

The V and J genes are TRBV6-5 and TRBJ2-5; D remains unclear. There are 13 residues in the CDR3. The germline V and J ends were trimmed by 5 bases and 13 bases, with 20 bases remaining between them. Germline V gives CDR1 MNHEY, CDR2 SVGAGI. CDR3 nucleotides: TGTGCCAGCAGTCCCGGCGGCCAGAGGTCCGCGTACTTC. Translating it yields CASSPGGQRSAYF.

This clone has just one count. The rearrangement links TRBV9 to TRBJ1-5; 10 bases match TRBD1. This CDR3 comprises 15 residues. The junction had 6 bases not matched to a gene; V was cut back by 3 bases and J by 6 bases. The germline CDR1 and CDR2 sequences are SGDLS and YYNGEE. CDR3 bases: TGTGCCAGCAGCGCGGCCGGGACAGGGGTTCAGCCCCAGCATTTT. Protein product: CASSAAGTGVQPQHF.

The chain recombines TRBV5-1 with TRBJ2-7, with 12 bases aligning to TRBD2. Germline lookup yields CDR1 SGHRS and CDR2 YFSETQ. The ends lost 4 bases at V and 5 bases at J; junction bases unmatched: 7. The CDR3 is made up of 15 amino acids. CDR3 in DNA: TGCGCCAGCAGCCGGCTAGCGGGAGGGCCGGACGAGCAGTACTTC. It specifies CASSRLAGGPDEQYF.